This passage covers 9 T cell receptor beta chains from one sample sequenced in a study of T cell responses to AZD1222 COVID-19 vaccine. Using immunoSEQ multiplex PCR, the repertoire was profiled, and TCRdb retains in-frame clones only, with some absent. Of 100,000 to 150,000 clones listed, around 85% are singletons. The sequencing here drew on peripheral blood, taken 28 days after the second dose of the MenACWY control vaccine. Source of these receptors: an adult who received the MenACWY meningococcal vaccine as a control.

The chain has TRBV7-8 and TRBJ2-1, with 7 bases fitting TRBD2. Germline V CDR1 and CDR2: SGHVS, FQNEAQ. After removal of 5 bases from V and 4 bases from J, the junction contained 2 bases not matched to a gene. The CDR3 extends over 13 amino acids. CDR3 protein: CASSMREYNEQFF. CDR3 DNA sequence: TGTGCCAGCAGCATGCGGGAGTACAATGAGCAGTTCTTC. The variable domain in full, completed from reference TRBV7-8 and TRBJ2-1, reads GAGVSQSPRYKVAKRGQDVALRCDPISGHVSLFWYQQALGQGPEFLTYFQNEAQLDKSGLPSDRFFAERPEGSVSTLKIQRTQQEDSAVYLCASSMREYNEQFFGPGTRLTVL.

The V and J genes are TRBV7-9 and TRBJ1-1; TRBD1 matches at 10 bases. CDR3 length equals 14 residues. The V and J ends lost 5 bases and 4 bases, in that order; junction bases with no gene match: 4. Germline V gene data show CDR1 as SEHNR and CDR2 as FQNEAQ (reference sequence). CDR3 sequence (DNA): TGTGCCAGCAGCGTCCGGGACAGGGGCACTGAAGCTTTCTTT. Amino acid sequence: CASSVRDRGTEAFF.

V gene TRBV24-1 combines with J gene TRBJ1-2; TRBD1 agrees at 7 bases. There are 12 residues in the CDR3. Germline V gene sequence: CDR1 KGHDR, CDR2 SFDVKD. After removal of 5 bases from V and 7 bases from J, the junction contained 3 bases not matched to a gene. CDR3 in DNA: TGTGCCACCAGTGCGACAGGGCTTGGCTACACCTTC. Translating gives CATSATGLGYTF.

This sequence joins TRBV5-4 and TRBJ2-5; 7 bases match TRBD1. The CDR3 loop spans 14 amino acids. From germline, CDR1 is SGHNT and CDR2 YYREEE (reference sequence). The J segment lost 1 base and the V segment lost 4 bases, leaving 4 bases of the junction unmatched. The CDR3 bases are TGTGCCAGCAGCCTAGGGACAGCCCAAGAGACCCAGTACTTC. This gives the protein CASSLGTAQETQYF.

The chain recombines TRBV15 with TRBJ2-4, with 10 bases lining up with TRBD2. V was pared by 5 bases and J by 6 bases, with 16 bases of the junction left unmatched. This CDR3 spans 18 amino acids. CDR1 is LNHNV, CDR2 YYDKDF, per germline (reference sequence). CDR3 sequence (DNA): TGTGCCACCAGCTCAGGACTAGCGGTCCTCAATCGGGGAAACATTCAGTACTTC. This sequence encodes CATSSGLAVLNRGNIQYF. The complete variable domain, with remaining parts taken from reference TRBV15 and TRBJ2-4, reads DAMVIQNPRYQVTQFGKPVTLSCSQTLNHNVMYWYQQKSSQAPKLLFHYYDKDFNNEADTPDNFQSRRPNTSFCFLDIRSPGLGDTAMYLCATSSGLAVLNRGNIQYFGAGTRLSVL.

This clone was detected only once. V and J are TRBV12-3 or TRBV12-4 and TRBJ1-3; D call uncertain. V was trimmed by 7 bases and J by 8 bases, leaving 9 bases between them. This CDR3 spans 11 amino acids. CDR3 residues: CASNGLDTIYF. Here the CDR3 DNA reads TGTGCCAGCAACGGACTGGACACCATATATTTT.

V usage is TRBV10-1 and J usage is TRBJ2-2; D is uncertain. CDR3 length equals 11 residues. Trimming removed 2 bases from V and 7 bases from J, with 2 bases in between. Per the germline V gene, CDR1 is WNHNN and CDR2 is SYGVQD (reference sequence). CDR3 DNA sequence: TGCGCCAGCAGTGAGAACGGGGAGCTGTTTTTT. It specifies CASSENGELFF.

The chain links TRBV21-1 to TRBJ2-1; the table calls TRBD2, which could not be checked here. TRBV21-1 represents a pseudogene. The CDR3 runs 16 residues. CDR3 sequence: CASSKGVISVGDEQFF. The CDR3 bases are TGTGCCAGCAGCAAGGGTGTAATTTCTGTGGGAGATGAGCAGTTCTTC.

The gene calls are TRBV12-5 and TRBJ2-5; D ambiguous. Per germline, CDR1 LGHNT and CDR2 FRNRAP. There are 14 residues in the CDR3. V dropped 7 bases and J dropped 3 bases, with 15 bases sitting between them. The CDR3 DNA reads TGTGCTAGTGCTCCCCAGGAGCGAGAAGAGACCCAGTACTTC. The encoded protein is CASAPQEREETQYF.